This passage covers 32 T cell receptor beta chains from one sample sequenced in a study of vaccination and CD4 T cells after COVID-19. The sample's treatment: approximately 11-day PBMC culture with coronavirus spike peptide pools or control peptides (ViraFEST assay). Their antigens remain unidentified. The Oncomine TCR Beta short-read assay sequenced DNA from cultured CD4+ T cells. One entry per CDR3 protein results from TCRdb running MiXCR on the PCR reads. The sample has about 7,100 distinct CDR3 sequences; just under 75% are singletons. The source material was CD4+ T cells from blood, cultured in vitro. The receptor source for this set is a human donor who had recovered from COVID-19.

On this clonotype: This may arise from a read error, as a much more abundant clone is one base away. The V gene is TRBV20-1, the J gene TRBJ1-5; TRBD1 matches 7 bases. The CDR3 is made up of 16 amino acids. The germline V gene encodes CDR1 DFQATT and CDR2 SNEGSKA (reference sequence). The chain's CDR3 is CSASITTGFGNQSQHF. CDR3 in DNA: TGCAGTGCTAGTATCACGACAGGGTTTGGGAATCAGTCCCAGCATTTT.

This chain links TRBV6-1 with TRBJ1-1; no reliable D call. Germline CDR1 and CDR2: MNHNS and SASEGT. V gave up 5 bases and J gave up 2 bases, with 18 bases separating them. CDR3 length: 16 residues. CDR3 region: CASSPNTGRVNTEAFF. The CDR3 nucleotides are TGTGCCAGCAGTCCTAACACCGGACGGGTAAACACTGAAGCTTTCTTT.

This chain connects TRBV6-2 or TRBV6-3 to TRBJ2-7; possible D gene TRBD2, 5 bases. The germline V gene encodes CDR1 MNHEY and CDR2 SVGEGT. This CDR3 is built from 12 residues. Trimming shortened V by 5 bases and J by 6 bases, and 11 bases separated the two germline ends. The CDR3 sequence: CASSAQRFEQYF. CDR3 sequence (DNA): TGTGCCAGCAGTGCACAGCGGTTCGAGCAGTACTTC.

As concerns this clonotype: This may be a read error, as it is one base from a much larger clone. The chain recombines TRBV6-2 or TRBV6-3 with TRBJ1-2; possibly TRBD1 for D (6 bases). This CDR3 contains 17 residues. CDR1 MNHEY and CDR2 SVGEGT come from the germline V gene. The CDR3 is CASRPGTTDLINYGNTF. CDR3 coding DNA: TGTGCCAGCAGACCCGGGACAACCGACTTAATTAACTATGGCAACACCTTC.

The V gene is TRBV28, the J gene TRBJ2-2; TRBD2 matches 11 bases. The CDR3 runs to 15 residues. Germline V gene sequence: CDR1 MDHEN, CDR2 SYDVKM. The V segment lost 10 bases and the J segment 2 bases; nucleotides outside the gene matches: 6. This chain's CDR3 is CAIPGTSGNTGELFF. The CDR3 DNA is TGTGCCATCCCAGGGACTAGCGGAAACACCGGGGAGCTGTTTTTT.

This chain links TRBV7-2 with TRBJ1-5; TRBD1 might be the D (6 bases). V was shortened by 4 bases and J by 1 base, with 14 bases between the two germline ends. The germline V gene has CDR1 SGHTA and CDR2 FQGNSA. The CDR3 totals 16 residues. For the CDR3, the DNA is TGTGCCAGCAGCTGGGGGGGCAGGGGAAGCAATCAGCCCCAGCATTTT. Residues: CASSWGGRGSNQPQHF.

CDR3 region: CASRGDTHTGELFF. As DNA, the CDR3 is TGTGCCAGCAGGGGGGACACACACACCGGGGAGCTGTTTTTT. The genes are TRBV6-1 and TRBJ2-2; D may be TRBD1 (6 bases). Germline V gene data show CDR1 as MNHNS and CDR2 as SASEGT. V was clipped by 6 bases and J by 3 bases, with 11 bases between them. This CDR3 contains 14 residues.

The chain uses TRBV11-2 and TRBJ1-1; weak D call: TRBD1 (6 bases). Germline values: CDR1 SGHAT, CDR2 FQNNGV. The CDR3 extends over 15 amino acids. The V gene lost 1 base and the J gene lost 2 bases, with 11 bases spanning the gap. The CDR3 here is CASSLVNRANTEAFF. The CDR3 region has the DNA TGTGCCAGCAGCTTAGTGAACAGGGCTAACACTGAAGCTTTCTTT.

The sample holds a few counts of this clonotype. The chain employs TRBV20-1 and TRBJ1-1; no definite D call. Germline lookup yields CDR1 DFQATT and CDR2 SNEGSKA (reference sequence). Trimming removed 1 base from V and 7 bases from J, with 7 bases in between. The CDR3 has 11 amino acids. This chain's CDR3 is CSARGFFEAFF. DNA of the CDR3: TGCAGTGCTAGAGGGTTCTTTGAAGCTTTCTTT.

The chain is built from TRBV6-2 or TRBV6-3 and TRBJ1-2; D unclear. Trimming shortened V by 4 bases and J by 8 bases, and 11 bases separated the two germline ends. Germline V gene lookup returns CDR1 MNHEY and CDR2 SVGEGT. The CDR3 has 12 residues. As DNA, the CDR3 is TGTGCCAGCAGTTTTCACCCCGGGGGCTACACCTTC. This encodes CASSFHPGGYTF.

The V gene is TRBV6-5, the J gene TRBJ1-1; D remains unclear. Germline lookup yields CDR1 MNHEY and CDR2 SVGAGI. V was shortened by 2 bases and J by 0 bases, with 10 bases between the two germline ends. CDR3 size: 15 residues. The CDR3 nucleotides are TGTGCCAGCAGTTACGCGGGGAGGATGAACACTGAAGCTTTCTTT. Its translation: CASSYAGRMNTEAFF.

This clonotype rates as large. V gene TRBV19 combines with J gene TRBJ1-6; no clear D gene. Trimming pared 4 bases from V and 9 bases from J, leaving 10 bases between. CDR3 length equals 13 residues. Germline CDR1 LNHDA, CDR2 SQIVND (reference sequence). This CDR3 is CASSTNKASPLHF. For the CDR3, the DNA is TGTGCCAGTAGTACTAACAAGGCTTCACCCCTCCACTTT.

This chain uses TRBV21-1 with TRBJ2-3. TRBV21-1 represents a pseudogene. The CDR3 length is 15 residues. CDR3 region: CASSISYLFTDTQYF. Written as DNA, the CDR3 is TGTGCCAGCAGCATAAGTTACCTTTTCACAGATACGCAGTATTTT.

This clonotype was seen only a few times. The CDR3 protein is CATSRGLSTDTQYF. The DNA of the CDR3 is TGTGCCACCAGTAGGGGACTGAGCACAGATACGCAGTATTTT. The rearrangement joins TRBV24-1 to TRBJ2-3, with D perhaps TRBD2 (6 bases). Germline CDR1 is KGHDR and CDR2 is SFDVKD. V was clipped by 6 bases and J by 0 bases, with 9 bases between them. CDR3 length: 14 amino acids.

This clonotype was detected only a few times. This chain joins TRBV27 and TRBJ1-5, with D unclear. The CDR3 covers 13 residues. Germline V gene data show CDR1 as MNHEY and CDR2 as SMNVEV (reference sequence). Trimming shortened V by 4 bases and J by 4 bases, and 8 bases separated the two germline ends. This chain's CDR3 is CASSWSENQPQHF. The CDR3 region has the DNA TGTGCCAGCAGTTGGTCAGAAAATCAGCCCCAGCATTTT.

The chain has TRBV7-9 and TRBJ2-2; 12 bases are a match to TRBD1. Germline V gene data show CDR1 as SEHNR and CDR2 as FQNEAQ (reference sequence). This CDR3 has 15 residues. V lost 11 bases to trimming and J lost 5 bases; unmatched junction nucleotides: 9. DNA of the CDR3: TGTGCCCCTCAAACGGGACAGGGGGCGACCGGGGAGCTGTTTTTT. It is translated as CAPQTGQGATGELFF.

The V and J genes are TRBV28 and TRBJ1-2; D may be TRBD1 (6 bases). Germline assignment: CDR1 MDHEN and CDR2 SYDVKM. Trimming left V 6 bases short and J 4 bases short, with 12 bases between. The CDR3 covers 13 residues. The CDR3 loop is CASSFQGRYGYTF. The CDR3 region has the DNA TGTGCCAGCAGCTTCCAGGGGCGCTATGGCTACACCTTC.

The chain couples TRBV30 to TRBJ1-2, with TRBD1 matching 7 bases. Germline V gene sequence: CDR1 GTSNPN, CDR2 SVGIG (reference sequence). The CDR3 spans 12 residues. Written as DNA, the CDR3 is TGTGCGACTCAGGGGGGTGGCTATGGCTACACCTTC. Amino acids: CATQGGGYGYTF. Full variable domain (remainder filled in from reference TRBV30 and TRBJ1-2): SQTIHQWPATLVQPVGSPLSLECTVEGTSNPNLYWYRQAAGRGLQLLFYSVGIGQISSEVPQNLSASRPQDRQFILSSKKLLLSDSGFYLCATQGGGYGYTFGSGTRLTVV.

J is TRBJ1-3 and V is TRBV20-1; D ambiguous. This CDR3 has 10 amino acids. CDR1 DFQATT and CDR2 SNEGSKA come from the germline V gene (reference sequence). CDR3 DNA sequence: TGCGGATGCCAGGGAAACACCATATATTTT. Translation: CGCQGNTIYF.

This clonotype was seen more than once but under ten times. This chain uses TRBV5-4 with TRBJ2-7; D may be TRBD1 (5 bases). Germline-derived CDR1 and CDR2 are SGHNT and YYREEE (reference sequence). The germline V and J ends were trimmed by 0 bases and 7 bases, with 14 bases remaining between them. This CDR3 has 14 residues. In DNA form, the CDR3 reads TGTGCCAGCAGCTTGGAAAGGGTCGCAGGGGAGCAGTACTTC. Residues: CASSLERVAGEQYF.

The chain couples TRBV20-1 to TRBJ2-3, with no clear D. CDR3 length: 16 amino acids. The V end was cut by 0 bases, the J end by 1 base, with 14 bases between. CDR1 is DFQATT, CDR2 SNEGSKA, per germline (reference sequence). The CDR3 loop reads CSARDYAKGGTDTQYF. The CDR3 DNA is TGCAGTGCTAGAGACTACGCCAAGGGTGGCACAGATACGCAGTATTTT.

This chain uses TRBV6-5 with TRBJ1-1; 7 nucleotides agree with TRBD1. The CDR3 runs 13 residues. V lost 0 bases, J lost 11 bases, and 6 bases stayed unmatched. CDR1 and CDR2 from the germline V gene are MNHEY and SVGAGI. CDR3 in DNA: TGTGCCAGCAGTTACTCGGGACAGAAGTCTGCTTTCTTT. Its protein is CASSYSGQKSAFF.

The chain joins TRBV20-1 to TRBJ2-7, with 9 bases fitting TRBD1. Losses at the gene ends were 3 bases for V and 2 bases for J; bases not matched to a gene: 5. Germline CDR1 is DFQATT and CDR2 is SNEGSKA (reference sequence). This CDR3 contains 14 residues. The CDR3: CSARGTGKTYEQYF. The DNA of the CDR3 is TGCAGTGCTAGGGGGACAGGGAAGACCTACGAGCAGTACTTC.

This chain links TRBV20-1 with TRBJ2-7; TRBD2 agrees at 11 bases. Germline CDR1 is DFQATT and CDR2 is SNEGSKA (reference sequence). V shed 5 bases and J 0 bases; nucleotides not matched to a gene: 12. The CDR3 spans 17 residues. This CDR3 reads CSALTSGIDLSSYEQYF. CDR3 bases: TGCAGTGCTTTGACTAGCGGGATTGACTTGAGCTCCTACGAGCAGTACTTC.

The V call is TRBV27, the J call TRBJ1-5; D perhaps matches TRBD1 (5 bases). The CDR3 covers 16 residues. From germline, CDR1 is MNHEY and CDR2 SMNVEV (reference sequence). V was pared by 1 base and J by 7 bases, with 17 bases between. The CDR3 DNA is TGTGCCAGCAGTTTATTAGGGCAGGGTCCAAGGCAGCCCCAGCATTTT. Its protein is CASSLLGQGPRQPQHF.

The V call is TRBV20-1, the J call TRBJ2-1; D may be TRBD2 (5 bases). The CDR3 runs 15 residues. Germline V gene data show CDR1 as DFQATT and CDR2 as SNEGSKA (reference sequence). V was shortened by 3 bases and J by 4 bases, with 16 bases between the two germline ends. CDR3 in DNA: TGCAGTGCTAGCTCCGGGAACAGTGGTTACAATGAGCAGTTCTTC. Translating gives CSASSGNSGYNEQFF.

The rearrangement links TRBV24-1 to TRBJ1-2, with 10 bases matching TRBD1. The CDR3 runs 14 residues. The ends lost 3 bases at V and 7 bases at J; junction bases unmatched: 4. Germline assignment: CDR1 KGHDR and CDR2 SFDVKD. CDR3 residues: CATSDPGQGSGYTF. In DNA, the CDR3 is TGTGCCACCAGTGATCCGGGACAGGGGTCTGGCTACACCTTC.

The rearrangement links TRBV7-2 to TRBJ1-2, with a possible D match to TRBD1 (6 bases). Germline V gives CDR1 SGHTA, CDR2 FQGNSA. V was pared by 1 base and J by 5 bases, with 11 bases between. The length of the CDR3 is 14 residues. In DNA form, the CDR3 reads TGTGCCAGCAGCTTAGTTGGGGACAAGTATGGCTACACCTTC. This sequence encodes CASSLVGDKYGYTF. Full variable domain (rest looked up from reference TRBV7-2 and TRBJ1-2): GAGVSQSPSNKVTEKGKDVELRCDPISGHTALYWYRQSLGQGLEFLIYFQGNSAPDKSGLPSDRFSAERTGGSVSTLTIQRTQQEDSAVYLCASSLVGDKYGYTFGSGTRLTVV.

This clonotype was observed a handful of times. The chain is built from TRBV20-1 and TRBJ1-4; D unresolved. The CDR3 has 15 residues. Trimming cost V 1 base and J 3 bases, with 12 bases left between them. The germline V gene encodes CDR1 DFQATT and CDR2 SNEGSKA (reference sequence). The DNA of the CDR3 is TGCAGTGCTAGAGCACAGTGGGGAGCTAATGAAAAACTGTTTTTT. Residues: CSARAQWGANEKLFF.

This clonotype is deemed large. The V gene is TRBV7-2, the J gene TRBJ2-5; 8 bases fit TRBD1. CDR1 is SGHTA, CDR2 FQGNSA, per germline. J was trimmed by 5 bases and V by 5 bases; bases with no gene match: 4. CDR3 length: 13 residues. DNA of the CDR3: TGTGCCAGCAGCCAGGGGGCTCTGGAGACCCAGTACTTC. This encodes CASSQGALETQYF.

This clonotype showed up just a few times. V and J are TRBV7-2 and TRBJ1-6; D perhaps matches TRBD1 (5 bases). Germline lookup yields CDR1 SGHTA and CDR2 FQGNSA. Trimming removed 2 bases at V and 4 bases at J, with 6 bases between. The CDR3 totals 14 residues. The CDR3 loop is CASSLQGYNSPLHF. As DNA, the CDR3 is TGTGCCAGCAGCTTACAGGGATATAATTCACCCCTCCACTTT.

This chain links TRBV20-1 with TRBJ2-5, with TRBD2 matching over 11 bases. The CDR3 covers 14 residues. Germline CDR1 DFQATT, CDR2 SNEGSKA (reference sequence). V trimming: 5 bases; J trimming: 4 bases; junction bases outside the gene matches: 6. This chain's CDR3 is CSAFSGRAAETQYF. In DNA form, the CDR3 reads TGCAGTGCTTTTAGCGGGAGGGCCGCAGAGACCCAGTACTTC.